One and the same sample provided the 3 T cell receptor beta chains below, sequenced in a study of cytomegalovirus exposure and HLA in healthy donors. Produced via immunoSEQ multiplex PCR; TCRdb's table is partial and in-frame only. Of about 160,000 clones in the sample, just under 90% were seen once. Sequenced material: PBMCs. The receptors stem from a young man in good health and CMV-seropositive.

This rearrangement joins TRBV4-1 to TRBJ2-7, with 8 bases matching TRBD2. The junction had 8 bases not matched to a gene; V was cut back by 2 bases and J by 5 bases. Germline loops: CDR1 MGHRA, CDR2 YSYEKL. The CDR3 has 15 amino acids. This CDR3 is CASSQRTSGNDEQYF. In DNA form, the CDR3 reads TGCGCCAGCAGCCAACGAACTAGCGGCAATGACGAGCAGTACTTC.

This clone has just one count. The rearrangement uses TRBV5-4 and TRBJ2-1; 11 bases match TRBD2. The CDR3 is made up of 12 amino acids. Germline values: CDR1 SGHNT, CDR2 YYREEE (reference sequence). V lost 4 bases, J lost 15 bases, and 6 bases stayed unmatched. The CDR3 loop is CASSPGTSGLFF. The CDR3 DNA reads as TGTGCCAGCAGCCCCGGGACTAGCGGATTGTTCTTC.

This sequence joins TRBV7-6 and TRBJ2-3, with D maybe TRBD1 (5 bases). The length of the CDR3 is 15 residues. Looked up from germline, CDR1 is SGHVS and CDR2 is FNYEAQ. The ends were cut back, 1 base at V and 1 base at J, with 9 bases in the middle. The CDR3 sequence is CASSLDQGRTDTQYF. CDR3 nucleotide sequence: TGTGCCAGCAGCTTAGATCAGGGTCGCACAGATACGCAGTATTTT. Full variable domain (remainder filled in from reference TRBV7-6 and TRBJ2-3): GAGVSQSPRYKVTKRGQDVALRCDPISGHVSLYWYRQALGQGPEFLTYFNYEAQQDKSGLPNDRFSAERPEGSISTLTIQRTEQRDSAMYRCASSLDQGRTDTQYFGPGTRLTVL.